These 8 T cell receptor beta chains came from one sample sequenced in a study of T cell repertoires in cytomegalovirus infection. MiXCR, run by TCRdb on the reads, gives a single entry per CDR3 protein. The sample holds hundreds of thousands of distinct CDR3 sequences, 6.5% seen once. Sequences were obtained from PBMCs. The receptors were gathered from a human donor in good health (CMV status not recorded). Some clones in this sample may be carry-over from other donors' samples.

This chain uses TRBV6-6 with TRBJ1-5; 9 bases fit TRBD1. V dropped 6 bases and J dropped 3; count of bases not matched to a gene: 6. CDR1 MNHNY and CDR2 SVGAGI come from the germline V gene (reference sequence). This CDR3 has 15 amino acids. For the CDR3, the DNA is TGTGCCAGCAGCAGGACAGGGGAGAACAATCAGCCCCAGCATTTT. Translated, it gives CASSRTGENNQPQHF.

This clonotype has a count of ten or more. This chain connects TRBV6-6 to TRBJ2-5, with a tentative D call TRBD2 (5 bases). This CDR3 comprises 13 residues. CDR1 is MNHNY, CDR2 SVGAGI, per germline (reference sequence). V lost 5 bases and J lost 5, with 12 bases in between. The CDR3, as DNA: TGTGCCAGCAGTCTGCTAGCTGGGGAGACCCAGTACTTC. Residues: CASSLLAGETQYF.

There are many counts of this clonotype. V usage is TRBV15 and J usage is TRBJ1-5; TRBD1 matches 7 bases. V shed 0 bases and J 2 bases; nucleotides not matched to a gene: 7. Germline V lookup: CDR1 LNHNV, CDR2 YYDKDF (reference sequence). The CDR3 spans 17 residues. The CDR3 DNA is TGTGCCACCAGCAGAGATCCTACAGGGGTCGGCAATCAGCCCCAGCATTTT. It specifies CATSRDPTGVGNQPQHF. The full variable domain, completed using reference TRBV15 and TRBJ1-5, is DAMVIQNPRYQVTQFGKPVTLSCSQTLNHNVMYWYQQKSSQAPKLLFHYYDKDFNNEADTPDNFQSRRPNTSFCFLDIRSPGLGDTAMYLCATSRDPTGVGNQPQHFGDGTRLSIL.

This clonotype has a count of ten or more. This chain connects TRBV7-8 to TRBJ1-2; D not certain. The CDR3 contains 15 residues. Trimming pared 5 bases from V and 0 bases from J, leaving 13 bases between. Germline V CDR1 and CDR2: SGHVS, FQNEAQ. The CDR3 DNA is TGTGCCAGCAGCCAGCCCGCGAGCCCTAACTATGGCTACACCTTC. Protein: CASSQPASPNYGYTF.

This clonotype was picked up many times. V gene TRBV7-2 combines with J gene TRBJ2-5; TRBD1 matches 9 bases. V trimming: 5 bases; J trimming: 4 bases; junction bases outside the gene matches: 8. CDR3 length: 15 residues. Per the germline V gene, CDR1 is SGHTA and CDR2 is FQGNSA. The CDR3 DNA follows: TGTGCCAGCAGCGAAGGACAGGGGTTAGGAGAGACCCAGTACTTC. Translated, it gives CASSEGQGLGETQYF. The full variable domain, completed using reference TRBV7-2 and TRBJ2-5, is GAGVSQSPSNKVTEKGKDVELRCDPISGHTALYWYRQSLGQGLEFLIYFQGNSAPDKSGLPSDRFSAERTGGSVSTLTIQRTQQEDSAVYLCASSEGQGLGETQYFGPGTRLLVL.

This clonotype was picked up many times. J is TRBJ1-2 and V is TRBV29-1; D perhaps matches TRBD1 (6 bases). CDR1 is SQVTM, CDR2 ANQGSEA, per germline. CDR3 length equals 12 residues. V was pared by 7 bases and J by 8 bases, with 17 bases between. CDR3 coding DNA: TGCAGCGCAGACCCAGGGGAGCAGGGCTACACCTTC. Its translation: CSADPGEQGYTF.

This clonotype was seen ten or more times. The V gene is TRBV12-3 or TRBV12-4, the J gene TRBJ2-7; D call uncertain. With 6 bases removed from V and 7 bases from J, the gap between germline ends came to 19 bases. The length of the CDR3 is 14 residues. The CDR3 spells CASSREEISGEQYF. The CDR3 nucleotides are TGTGCCAGCAGCCGAGAGGAGATTAGTGGGGAGCAGTACTTC.

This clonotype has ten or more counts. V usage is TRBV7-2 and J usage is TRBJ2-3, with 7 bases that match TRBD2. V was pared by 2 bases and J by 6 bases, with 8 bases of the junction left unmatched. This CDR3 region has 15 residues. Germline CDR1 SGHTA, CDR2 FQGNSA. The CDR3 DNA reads TGTGCCAGCAGCTTAATCAGCGGGGCTGGGGATACGCAGTATTTT. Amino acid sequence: CASSLISGAGDTQYF.